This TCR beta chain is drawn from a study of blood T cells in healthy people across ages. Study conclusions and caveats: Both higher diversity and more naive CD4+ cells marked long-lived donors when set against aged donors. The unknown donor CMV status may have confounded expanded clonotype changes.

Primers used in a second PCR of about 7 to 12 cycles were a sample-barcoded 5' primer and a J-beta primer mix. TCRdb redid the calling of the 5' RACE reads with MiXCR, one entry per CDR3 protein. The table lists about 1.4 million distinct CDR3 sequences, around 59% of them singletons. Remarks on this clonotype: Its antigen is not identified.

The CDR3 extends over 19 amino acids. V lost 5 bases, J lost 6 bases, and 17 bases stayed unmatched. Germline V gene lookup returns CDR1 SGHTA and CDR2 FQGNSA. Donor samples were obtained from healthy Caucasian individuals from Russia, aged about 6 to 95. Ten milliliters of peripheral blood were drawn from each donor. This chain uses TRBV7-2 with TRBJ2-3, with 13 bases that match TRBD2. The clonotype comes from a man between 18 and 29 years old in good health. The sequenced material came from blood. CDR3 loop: CASSPTSGGVWRGRDTQYF. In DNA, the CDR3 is TGTGCCAGCAGCCCTACTAGCGGGGGGGTTTGGAGGGGAAGGGATACGCAGTATTTT.